The rows below give T cell receptor beta chains drawn from one sample of a study of T cell repertoires in cytomegalovirus infection. These receptors lack a known antigen. TCRdb redid the calling of the reads with MiXCR, one entry per CDR3 protein. The sample holds some 920,000 distinct CDR3 sequences, approximately 33% seen once. Sample: cultured CD8+ T cells from PBMCs, taken from culture after CMV antigen stimulation. The origin of the receptors is a human donor in good health (CMV status not recorded). Some clones in this sample may be carry-over from other donors' samples. Both conserved end residues are part of each CDR3. Fields, in order: D gene, clone size, J gene, V gene, CDR3 protein, CDR3 DNA. D genes are given only for firm matches. Size tells how often a clone was seen (once, few, many) or the class of an expanded clone, and some rows leave it out.

-	-	TRBJ2-1	TRBV14	CASSQAWTNYNEQFF	TGTGCCAGCAGCCAAGCCTGGACAAATTACAATGAGCAGTTCTTC
-	few	TRBJ1-1	TRBV7-7	CASSLEVGRWDEAFF	TGTGCTAGCAGCTTAGAAGTCGGCAGGTGGGATGAAGCTTTCTTT
-	few	TRBJ1-4	TRBV6-1	CASSYHRLAGGDEKLFF	TGTGCCAGCAGTTACCACCGCCTGGCGGGGGGCGATGAAAAACTGTTTTTT
TRBD1	-	TRBJ1-5	TRBV19	CASSASGTGGTVQPQHF	TGTGCCAGTAGTGCATCCGGGACAGGGGGAACCGTACAGCCCCAGCATTTT
-	-	TRBJ2-7	TRBV6-5	CASSYSLPGVHEQYF	TGTGCCAGCAGTTATTCTTTACCAGGGGTCCACGAGCAGTACTTC
-	few	TRBJ2-2	TRBV7-9	CASSSDNAGELFF	TGTGCCAGCAGCTCCGATAACGCCGGGGAGCTGTTTTTT
-	few	TRBJ1-4	TRBV7-9	CASSATGQEGEKLFF	TGTGCCAGCAGCGCAACAGGCCAGGAGGGTGAAAAACTGTTTTTT
-	-	TRBJ2-3	TRBV7-2	CASSFPNSDTQYF	TGTGCCAGCAGCTTCCCTAACAGCGATACGCAGTATTTT
TRBD1	once	TRBJ2-2	TRBV29-1	CSVGTGSPGELFF	TGCAGCGTTGGGACAGGGAGTCCCGGGGAGCTGTTTTTT
-	few	TRBJ2-2	TRBV5-6	CASSLDQGSTGELFF	TGTGCCAGCAGCTTGGACCAGGGAAGCACCGGGGAGCTGTTTTTT
-	-	TRBJ1-1	TRBV6-1	CASSEYGDGTEAFF	TGTGCCAGCAGTGAATATGGGGATGGCACTGAAGCTTTCTTT
-	-	TRBJ1-1	TRBV28	CASSDRGFATEAFF	TGTGCCAGCAGTGATCGGGGGTTTGCCACTGAAGCTTTCTTT
-	-	TRBJ1-2	TRBV27	CASSLGWGNYGYTF	TGTGCCAGCAGTCTCGGTTGGGGTAACTATGGCTACACCTTC
-	-	TRBJ1-5	TRBV6-1	CASSDTPEVSNQPQHF	TGTGCCAGCAGTGACACGCCGGAGGTGAGCAATCAGCCCCAGCATTTT
-	-	TRBJ2-3	TRBV7-2	CASSLYQRATDTQYF	TGTGCCAGCAGCTTATACCAGCGGGCCACAGATACGCAGTATTTT
-	-	TRBJ1-4	TRBV7-8	CASSLDLTGEKLFF	TGTGCCAGCAGCTTAGACCTAACGGGTGAAAAACTGTTTTTT
TRBD1	-	TRBJ2-7	TRBV27	CASSRGPGGDLERYF	TGTGCCAGCAGTCGAGGACCAGGGGGAGACCTCGAGCGGTACTTC
-	-	TRBJ2-7	TRBV5-1	CASSLARTVGAYEQYF	TGCGCCAGCAGCTTGGCCCGGACGGTTGGGGCTTACGAGCAGTACTTC
TRBD1	few	TRBJ2-1	TRBV12-3/TRBV12-4	CASTGQGNEQFF	TGTGCCAGCACCGGACAGGGCAATGAGCAGTTCTTC
-	few	TRBJ1-1	TRBV12-3/TRBV12-4	CASRSGITEAFF	TGTGCCAGCAGATCAGGGATCACTGAAGCTTTCTTT
TRBD2	many	TRBJ2-7	TRBV6-6	CASSYSLHTGTSFSYEQYF	TGTGCCAGCAGTTACTCACTCCATACCGGGACTAGCTTCTCCTACGAGCAGTACTTC